A single sample gave rise to the 3 T cell receptor beta chains below, sequenced in a study of blood T cell repertoires in COVID-19. This table comes from immunoSEQ multiplex PCR, and its TCRdb copy is limited to in-frame clones, with some not included. The sample carries about 250,000 clones, roughly 89% recorded once. Source material: peripheral blood. These receptors all come from a man in his thirties or forties with acute or convalescent COVID-19.

The CDR3 DNA follows: TGTGCCAGCAGCTTAGGTTGGGGAGATACTGAAGCTTTCTTT. Residues: CASSLGWGDTEAFF. The gene calls are TRBV7-3 and TRBJ1-1; D unclear. The CDR3 runs to 14 residues. V was cut by 2 bases and J by 5 bases, with 12 bases left in between. Germline CDR1 SGHTA, CDR2 FQGTGA.

On this clone itself: The same CDR3 is also encoded by other DNA sequences in this sample. V and J are TRBV7-2 and TRBJ2-5; no clear D. Germline CDR1 is SGHTA and CDR2 is FQGNSA. The CDR3 sequence is 13 residues long. V lost 5 bases and J 3 bases, leaving 10 bases between the germline ends. The CDR3 sequence is CASSRSREETQYF. As DNA, the CDR3 is TGTGCCAGCAGCCGTTCCCGGGAAGAGACCCAGTACTTC.

V is TRBV12-3 or TRBV12-4 and J is TRBJ2-1; D is possibly TRBD1 (5 bases). The V end was cut by 2 bases, the J end by 7 bases, with 6 bases between. The CDR3 runs to 12 residues. CDR3 coding DNA: TGTGCCAGCAGTTTACACAGGAATGAGCAGTTCTTC. Protein: CASSLHRNEQFF.